This section outlines one T cell receptor (beta chain) sequence together with its context. Its antigen remains unidentified. This record comes from a study of T cell clones after liver transplantation. The ends were cut back, 7 bases at V and 4 bases at J, with 20 bases in the middle. Per the germline V gene, CDR1 is MDHEN and CDR2 is SYDVKM. The CDR3 is 16 amino acids. Study results and caveats: Low donor cell numbers restricted donor-reactive repertoire measurement in a couple of subjects.

Produced via immunoSEQ multiplex PCR; TCRdb's table is partial and in-frame only. This table holds 55,000 to 75,000 clones, 70% found once. Thawed unstimulated PBMCs were FACS-sorted by CD3, CD4 and CD8 into two populations. Sequencing used CD4+ T cells from blood, obtained at the approximately 15-month timepoint. This chain uses TRBV28 with TRBJ1-5; maybe TRBD1 (6 bases). The clonotype originates from a human patient who received a liver transplant. Certain T cells may be donor cells from the graft. The CDR3 is CASNNAAGGKNQPQHF. Here the CDR3 DNA reads TGTGCCAGCAATAATGCGGCGGGGGGCAAGAATCAGCCCCAGCATTTT.